These 2 T cell receptor beta chains were all obtained from the same sample, sequenced in a study of blood T cell repertoires in COVID-19. Profiled with immunoSEQ multiplex PCR; TCRdb holds only in-frame clones, not every one. The sample carries almost 400,000 clones, around nine tenths recorded once. Sequenced material: PBMCs or T cells enriched from blood (not recorded which). These receptors were obtained from a woman aged 30 to 39 who had recovered from COVID-19.

The genes are TRBV9 and TRBJ2-1; 12 bases align to TRBD2. V was clipped by 5 bases and J by 6 bases; unmatched bases: 6. The CDR3 totals 15 residues. Germline assignment: CDR1 SGDLS and CDR2 YYNGEE. The CDR3 coding sequence is TGTGCCAGCAGTTTAGGACTAGCGGGAAGCAATGAGCAGTTCTTC. Amino acids: CASSLGLAGSNEQFF.

This chain joins TRBV27 and TRBJ1-6; no reliable D call. CDR3 length: 15 amino acids. V shed 8 bases and J shed 7 bases, with 18 bases lying between them. Germline CDR1 MNHEY, CDR2 SMNVEV (reference sequence). CDR3 loop: CASSKIAEANSPLHF. Here the CDR3 DNA reads TGTGCCAGCTCAAAAATTGCGGAAGCCAATTCACCCCTCCACTTT.